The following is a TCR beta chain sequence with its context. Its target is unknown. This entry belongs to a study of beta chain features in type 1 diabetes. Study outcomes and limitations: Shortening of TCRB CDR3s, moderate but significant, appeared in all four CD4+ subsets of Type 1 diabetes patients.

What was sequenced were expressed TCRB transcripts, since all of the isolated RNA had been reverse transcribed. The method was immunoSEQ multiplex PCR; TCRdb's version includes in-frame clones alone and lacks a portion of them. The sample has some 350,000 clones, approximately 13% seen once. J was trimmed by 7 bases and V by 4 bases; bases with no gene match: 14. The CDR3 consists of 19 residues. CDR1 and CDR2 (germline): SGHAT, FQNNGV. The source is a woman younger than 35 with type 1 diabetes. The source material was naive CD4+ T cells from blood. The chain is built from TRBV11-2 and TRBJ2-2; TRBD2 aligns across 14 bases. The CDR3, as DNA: TGTGCCAGCAGCTCACCGGGACTAGCGGGAGTCTTTAGTATCGGGGAGCTGTTTTTT. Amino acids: CASSSPGLAGVFSIGELFF.